This record concerns one T cell receptor (beta chain) sequence. Generated by immunoSEQ multiplex PCR, the TCRdb table keeps only in-frame clones and is missing some. The data contain roughly 150,000 clones, roughly 90% of them singletons. The data originate from a study of T cell responses to AZD1222 COVID-19 vaccine. Sequenced material: peripheral blood, taken on day 0 of AZD1222 vaccination. This TCR derives from an adult in good health.

The CDR3 sequence: CAWSVRPGTSGVRSYNEQFF. The CDR3 DNA sequence: TGTGCCTGGAGTGTACGACCCGGGACTAGCGGGGTACGCTCCTACAATGAGCAGTTCTTC. The rearrangement links TRBV30 to TRBJ2-1; 13 bases map to TRBD2. The CDR3 has 20 amino acids. V trimming: 0 bases; J trimming: 0 bases; junction bases outside the gene matches: 11. Germline values: CDR1 GTSNPN, CDR2 SVGIG (reference sequence).